This TCR beta chain was identified during a study of PD-L1 blockade in urothelial cancer (dated by TCRdb to 2017 to 2019). As for the study more broadly: All patients started therapy at some point between 2014 and 2016 and received atezolizumab 1,200 mg intravenously every 3 weeks. Twenty-five of 29 patients were identified as males with urothelial cancer of bladder origin, and a prior smoking history was reported by 18 of 29 patients. Durable clinical benefit was defined as a progression-free survival longer than 6 months, and TCR features were additionally tested against progression-free survival and overall survival. TCR sequencing covered pretreatment tumor samples and matched, serially collected peripheral blood taken before and after atezolizumab treatment. Under 30 patients had pretreatment blood TCR-seq, some 25 had at least one posttreatment blood collection, and some 25 had tumor TCR-seq. An exploratory multi-omic analysis was conducted of the somatic, immune and clinical correlates of response to PD-L1 blockade with atezolizumab in urothelial cancer. Blood samples were analyzed at 3 weeks after treatment start (second dose) and at 6 weeks after treatment start. Durable clinical benefit was achieved by nine patients and was not achieved by 20 patients. Patients had an ECOG performance status of 0 or 1 and had received between 0 and 3 prior chemotherapy regimens. In the same patients, whole exome sequencing and RNA sequencing of pretreatment tumors were performed in addition to TCR sequencing. A median of around 150,000 T cells and fewer than 85,000 unique TCRs was obtained from blood samples, and a median clonality of about 0.08 was observed.

The cohort included under 35 patients with locally advanced or metastatic urothelial carcinoma who were treated at Memorial Sloan Kettering on a trial protocol. Peripheral blood mononuclear cells were collected pretreatment and during treatment, with between 1 and 8 total time points per patient. The Qiagen DNeasy Blood extraction kit was used to purify genomic DNA from total PBMCs and from tumor samples. PBMCs were collected pretreatment and during treatment, and were isolated and stored as previously described. On this clone itself: This clone's antigen is unknown. No clone much larger than this one lies a single base away; base qualities are absent.

Each PCR received spiked-in synthetic TCR analog templates so that absolute template abundance could be estimated from read counts. TCRbeta CDR3 regions were amplified from genomic DNA with bias-controlled V and J gene primers using the immunoSEQ assay. Sequencing of rearranged TCRbeta segments was performed at approximately 20X coverage. The study's own analysis went as follows. Sequencing errors were corrected by clustering, and CDR3s were annotated against IMGT so that V, D and J genes could be assigned. Out-of-frame and stop-codon sequences were excluded, and only productive TCRbeta rearrangements were used in downstream analyses. Clonality was calculated as one minus the Shannon entropy normalized by the log of the number of unique productive sequences. Clones differing between time points or between blood and tumor were identified using Fisher's exact test with Benjamini-Hochberg correction, with an adjusted p below 0.01 applied as the threshold. TCRdb took this table from immuneACCESS and kept in-frame rearrangements with V and J called. Such tables lack part of the clones; where checked against another copy, unresolved V genes explain under half of the gap, and the rest is unexplained. That table gives V, J and clone size, and the DNA gave D and trimming. Present in this sample are fewer than 30,000 clones, around 82% of which were seen just once. Clones ranked in the top ten supply 9.6% of the sample.

Study-wide conclusions, independent of this receptor: Because of the small sample size (n ≈ 29) and the many exploratory analyses performed, the results are intended to be regarded as hypothesis-generating. Among patients with durable benefit, tumor-associated TCR clones showed greater expansion in peripheral blood 3 weeks after treatment started (n of about 20, p = 0.022). A pretreatment peripheral blood TCR clonality below the median was linked to improved progression-free and overall survival.

This sequence was found in a man between 65 and 85 years old with urothelial cancer. The specimen comprised PBMCs, sampled around atezolizumab (anti-PD-L1) treatment.

CDR3 loop: CASSLNSATQETQYF. The DNA is TGTGCCAGCAGCCTGAATAGCGCTACCCAAGAGACCCAGTACTTC. The sequence is built from TRBV2 and TRBJ2-5; the D gene is perhaps TRBD2, on 5 matching bases. The CDR3 goes from the cysteine to the phenylalanine over 15 residues. The only DNA kept is the CDR3, 45 bases in frame from the first base. V is pared back by 6 bases and J by 1 base, with 15 bases lying between the germline termini. According to the germline V gene, CDR1 reads SNHLY and CDR2 reads FYNNEI.